One and the same sample provided the 17 T cell receptor beta chains below, sequenced in a study of early T cells in non-severe SARS-CoV-2 infection. In TCRdb, the 5' RACE reads were re-called with MiXCR into one record per CDR3 protein. The sample includes roughly 100,000 distinct CDR3 sequences, roughly 13% of them seen just once. The specimen sequenced was whole blood. All receptors derive from an adult who was a healthcare worker with PCR-confirmed SARS-CoV-2 infection or an uninfected control (not recorded which).

The genes are TRBV6-5 and TRBJ2-7, with D maybe TRBD1 (7 bases). This CDR3 region has 12 residues. Trimming took off 11 bases at V and 2 bases at J, with 13 bases between the two ends. The germline V gene encodes CDR1 MNHEY and CDR2 SVGAGI. Here the CDR3 DNA reads TGTGCCTCGGCGGGGACAGCCTACGAGCAGTACTTC. Encoded protein: CASAGTAYEQYF.

The table lists this clonotype with a few counts. The chain couples TRBV18 to TRBJ1-2, with D unresolved. The CDR3 extends over 12 amino acids. The ends were cut back, 3 bases at V and 5 bases at J, with 7 bases in the middle. CDR1 KGHSH and CDR2 LQKENI come from the germline V gene. The CDR3 DNA reads TGTGCCAGCTCACCCGACCGTTATGGCTACACCTTC. Its protein is CASSPDRYGYTF.

This clonotype showed up many times. The CDR3 here is CSARDGGGLQPQHF. As DNA, the CDR3 is TGCAGTGCTAGAGATGGAGGGGGCCTTCAGCCCCAGCATTTT. The chain combines TRBV20-1 with TRBJ1-5; 7 bases map to TRBD1. This CDR3 has 14 residues. Germline CDR1 reads DFQATT; CDR2 reads SNEGSKA (reference sequence). Unmatched junction bases numbered 5, after V lost 0 bases and J lost 6 bases.

This clonotype was recorded a few times. The chain is built from TRBV27 and TRBJ2-7; a possible D gene is TRBD1 (5 bases). The V end was cut by 0 bases, the J end by 6 bases, with 15 bases between. The CDR3 consists of 15 residues. Germline values: CDR1 MNHEY, CDR2 SMNVEV (reference sequence). CDR3 in amino acids: CASSLSSRAGGEQYF. Written as DNA, the CDR3 is TGTGCCAGCAGTTTATCGAGCAGGGCCGGTGGCGAGCAGTACTTC.

The chain is built from TRBV12-3 or TRBV12-4 and TRBJ1-2; D unresolved. The CDR3 runs 13 residues. V lost 6 bases and J 6 bases, leaving 14 bases between the germline ends. CDR3 protein: CASSPTNWDGYTF. CDR3 coding DNA: TGTGCCAGCAGCCCAACAAACTGGGATGGCTACACCTTC.

The V gene is TRBV20-1, the J gene TRBJ1-2; D gene unclear. Looked up from germline, CDR1 is DFQATT and CDR2 is SNEGSKA (reference sequence). With 0 bases removed from V and 8 bases from J, the gap between germline ends came to 16 bases. The CDR3 sequence is 14 residues long. The chain's CDR3 is CSAREFGPDRGYTF. In DNA, the CDR3 is TGCAGTGCTAGAGAGTTTGGCCCCGACCGGGGCTACACCTTC.

This rearrangement joins TRBV7-2 to TRBJ2-7, with D perhaps TRBD1 (5 bases). From germline, CDR1 is SGHTA and CDR2 FQGNSA. Trimming removed 4 bases from V and 2 bases from J, with 12 bases in between. The CDR3 totals 14 residues. The CDR3 region has the DNA TGTGCCAGCAGCTCCTCAAGGGGAACCTACGAGCAGTACTTC. This gives the protein CASSSSRGTYEQYF.

This clonotype has only a few counts. The V and J genes are TRBV28 and TRBJ1-6, with D possibly TRBD1 on 6 matching bases. Germline V gene data show CDR1 as MDHEN and CDR2 as SYDVKM. The length of the CDR3 is 17 residues. Trimming took off 2 bases at V and 0 bases at J, with 11 bases between the two ends. CDR3 bases: TGTGCCAGCAGTTTACCCCAGGGGAGCTCCTATAATTCACCCCTCCACTTT. It specifies CASSLPQGSSYNSPLHF.

The chain joins TRBV5-6 to TRBJ2-3, with TRBD2 matching 7 bases. The germline V gene has CDR1 SGHDT and CDR2 YYEEEE. V gave up 3 bases and J gave up 4 bases; unmatched junction bases: 17. The CDR3 spans 18 residues. The CDR3 DNA follows: TGTGCCAGCAGCTACGGGGGGTCCCCCTCCGGTCCCGCAGATACGCAGTATTTT. It yields the protein CASSYGGSPSGPADTQYF.

This clonotype has a count of ten or more. The CDR3 is CSAAQGYGYNSPLHF. The CDR3 DNA follows: TGCAGTGCGGCCCAGGGGTACGGCTATAATTCACCCCTCCACTTT. The J gene is TRBJ1-6, the V gene TRBV20-1, with D possibly being TRBD1 (6 bases). CDR1 is DFQATT, CDR2 SNEGSKA, per germline (reference sequence). V was shortened by 6 bases and J by 3 bases, with 15 bases between the two germline ends. This CDR3 has 15 amino acids.

Many counts were recorded for this clonotype. The CDR3 DNA reads TGTGCCAGCAGTTTTCTGGCCGTCCTAAACACCGGGGAGCTGTTTTTT. Amino acids: CASSFLAVLNTGELFF. The chain carries TRBV28 and TRBJ2-2; D unresolved. The germline V gene encodes CDR1 MDHEN and CDR2 SYDVKM. V was shortened by 3 bases and J by 2 bases, with 13 bases between the two germline ends. The CDR3 is made up of 16 amino acids.

At least ten counts were recorded for this clonotype. The chain uses TRBV3-1 and TRBJ2-7; D call uncertain. The germline V gene encodes CDR1 LGHDT and CDR2 YNNKEL (reference sequence). The CDR3 has 14 residues. Deletions cut 3 bases from V and 6 bases from J, with 15 bases between. In DNA, the CDR3 is TGTGCCAGCAGCCAGCAAGTAATTGGCAGCGAGCAGTACTTC. This sequence encodes CASSQQVIGSEQYF.

CDR3 bases: TGTGCCAGCAGCCGGGCCCCGGGACTAGCGGGGGGGGGCACAGATACGCAGTATTTT. Protein sequence: CASSRAPGLAGGGTDTQYF. The chain employs TRBV7-2 and TRBJ2-3; 16 nucleotides line up with TRBD2. Per germline, CDR1 SGHTA and CDR2 FQGNSA. V shed 5 bases, J shed 1 base, and the junction held 9 bases outside the gene matches. This CDR3 has 19 amino acids.

This rearrangement joins TRBV29-1 to TRBJ2-1, with a weak D call TRBD2 (5 bases). The CDR3 is 11 residues long. Germline CDR1 reads SQVTM; CDR2 reads ANQGSEA. V was clipped by 7 bases and J by 9 bases, with 13 bases between them. The CDR3 sequence is CSGGPRGEQFF. DNA of the CDR3: TGCAGCGGCGGGCCCCGGGGTGAGCAGTTCTTC.

This clonotype has only a few counts. The chain employs TRBV20-1 and TRBJ2-3; the D call may be TRBD1 or TRBD2 (5 bases each). Germline V gives CDR1 DFQATT, CDR2 SNEGSKA (reference sequence). The CDR3 spans 15 residues. Trimming pared 5 bases from V and 5 bases from J, leaving 20 bases between. CDR3 DNA sequence: TGCAGTGCTCGGCCGGGGCGCGCCGGTGGAGATACGCAGTATTTT. This translates into CSARPGRAGGDTQYF.

This clonotype occurred a few times. The rearrangement links TRBV5-1 to TRBJ2-2, with a tentative D call TRBD1 (5 bases). The germline V gene has CDR1 SGHRS and CDR2 YFSETQ. V was clipped by 4 bases and J by 4 bases, with 11 bases between them. The CDR3 runs to 14 residues. This CDR3 is CASSQGDGTGELFF. CDR3 nucleotides: TGCGCCAGCAGCCAAGGGGATGGCACCGGGGAGCTGTTTTTT.

Details on this clonotype: Possible read error: a much larger clone is one base away. This chain joins TRBV11-3 and TRBJ2-2; D gene unclear. CDR1 is SGHNT and CDR2 is YENEEA in the germline V gene. This CDR3 is built from 15 residues. CDR3 nucleotides: TGTGCCAGCAGTTCCGGGCCGAAAAACACCGAGGAGCTGTTTTTT. As protein: CASSSGPKNTEELFF.